These T cell receptor beta chains were read from a single sample in a study of graft-versus-host responses after intestinal transplantation. Assay: immunoSEQ multiplex PCR; the TCRdb copy retains only in-frame clones and omits some. Here the sample spans fewer than 30,000 clones, roughly 93% being singletons. Specimen: PBMCs, collected 18 days after transplant. The receptor set was obtained from a human patient who received an intestinal transplant, so some T cells may come from the graft donor. Both conserved end residues are part of each CDR3. D genes are given only for firm matches.

D gene	V gene	J gene	CDR3 DNA	CDR3 protein
TRBD2	TRBV6-4	TRBJ2-3	TGTGCCAGCAGTGGGACTAGCGGGGGCCCAGATACGCAGTATTTT	CASSGTSGGPDTQYF
.	TRBV2	TRBJ2-2	TGTGCCAGCAGATGGGGCGGGGTCTTCTCCGGGGAGCTGTTTTTT	CASRWGGVFSGELFF
.	TRBV5-1	TRBJ1-3	TGCGCCAGCAGCCGGATGAGCTCTGGAAACACCATATATTTT	CASSRMSSGNTIYF
.	TRBV5-1	TRBJ1-6	TGCGCCAGCAGCTTACAGGGTGGTAGGAGTTCACCCCTCCACTTT	CASSLQGGRSSPLHF
.	TRBV11-2	TRBJ2-7	TGTGCCAGCAGCTTAGTCCAGCTATTATACGAGCAGTACTTC	CASSLVQLLYEQYF
.	TRBV6-5	TRBJ2-3	TGTGCCAGCAGTCCTAGTGCAGATACGCAGTATTTT	CASSPSADTQYF
.	TRBV19	TRBJ2-1	TGTGCCAGTAGTGCAGGTGGGGCAGGGCCCTACAATGAGCAGTTCTTC	CASSAGGAGPYNEQFF
TRBD1	TRBV9	TRBJ2-7	TGTGCCAGCAGCGTAGGGGACAGAAGTTTAAGCTACGAGCAGTACTTC	CASSVGDRSLSYEQYF
TRBD2	TRBV19	TRBJ2-5	TGTGCCAGTAGTGCCGGGACTAGCGGGGGCACGTTCCCACGAGGGACCCAGTACTTC	CASSAGTSGGTFPRGTQYF
.	TRBV4-1	TRBJ2-1	TGCGCCAGCAGCCCCTGGCGGGATAGTAGTTCTGCCCCAGAGCAGTTCTTC	CASSPWRDSSSAPEQFF
.	TRBV30	TRBJ1-5	TGTGCCTGGAGTGTATTTGGAGAGCAGCCCCAGCATTTT	CAWSVFGEQPQHF
.	TRBV4-1	TRBJ1-5	TGCGCCAGCAGCCAAGATGCGGGAAGCAATCAGCCCCAGCATTTT	CASSQDAGSNQPQHF
.	TRBV11-3	TRBJ1-5	TGTGCCAGCAGCGATGGGCGTAATCAGCCCCAGCATTTT	CASSDGRNQPQHF